The 28 T cell receptor beta chains below all came from one sample that was sequenced in a study of T cells in Graves' hyperthyroidism and ophthalmopathy. TCR beta CDR3 regions were amplified from RNA transcripts. The primer set for the first-round RT-PCR of the TCR CDR3 was HTBI. Each CDR3 protein gets one entry after TCRdb re-called the multiplex PCR reads with MiXCR. The sample yields 480,000 or so distinct CDR3 sequences, 40% to 50% seen once. Specimen: peripheral blood or thyroid tissue (not recorded which). The receptor set was obtained from an adult woman with Graves' disease, either hyperthyroidism or ophthalmopathy (not recorded which).

This clonotype was counted at least ten times. V usage is TRBV29-1 and J usage is TRBJ1-5, with unresolved D. Trimming left V 4 bases short and J 2 bases short, with 15 bases between. CDR1 and CDR2 from the germline V gene are SQVTM and ANQGSEA. The CDR3 has 15 residues. In DNA, the CDR3 is TGCAGCGTTGTGGAAGGCACGGTGGGCAATCAGCCCCAGCATTTT. It translates to CSVVEGTVGNQPQHF.

The rearrangement uses TRBV7-3 and TRBJ1-1, with 8 nucleotides matching TRBD1. This CDR3 region has 13 residues. J gave up 7 bases and V 5 bases, and 6 bases lay outside the gene matches. The germline CDR1 and CDR2 sequences are SGHTA and FQGTGA. The CDR3: CASSLDRDSEAFF. The CDR3 region has the DNA TGTGCCAGCAGCCTGGACAGGGATAGTGAAGCTTTCTTT.

The chain is built from TRBV10-3 and TRBJ2-7; no reliable D call. V was trimmed by 3 bases and J by 9 bases, leaving 15 bases between them. Germline V CDR1 and CDR2: ENHRY, SYGVKD. This CDR3 is built from 13 residues. CDR3 in DNA: TGTGCCATCAGTGATTCTAGTGCGGAACGGCAGTACTTC. Encoded protein: CAISDSSAERQYF.

This clonotype was observed many times. The chain joins TRBV2 to TRBJ2-5; 8 bases map to TRBD1. There are 16 residues in the CDR3. With 4 bases clipped from V and 2 bases from J, the junction kept 9 bases outside the gene matches. Looked up from germline, CDR1 is SNHLY and CDR2 is FYNNEI. The CDR3 is CASSGFDRGQQETQYF. In DNA form, the CDR3 reads TGTGCCAGCAGTGGGTTCGACAGGGGCCAACAAGAGACCCAGTACTTC.

With respect to this clonotype: At one end, the junction sequence differs from germline, possibly due to a read error. The chain employs TRBV19 and TRBJ1-2, with a possible D match to TRBD1 (5 bases). The CDR3 has 16 amino acids. Germline values: CDR1 LNHDA, CDR2 SQIVND (reference sequence). The DNA of the CDR3 is TGTGCCAGTAGTCCAGACTGGGGGATCGCTAACTATGGCTACATCTTC. Translated: CASSPDWGIANYGYIF.

This clonotype was found once. V gene TRBV10-3 combines with J gene TRBJ1-5, with 7 bases lining up with TRBD1. Germline V gives CDR1 ENHRY, CDR2 SYGVKD. This CDR3 region has 15 residues. V was clipped by 3 bases and J by 2 bases; unmatched bases: 4. Written as DNA, the CDR3 is TGTGCCATCAGTGAAGACAGGGCCGGCAATCAGCCCCAGCATTTT. Protein product: CAISEDRAGNQPQHF.

The rearrangement joins TRBV7-3 to TRBJ2-5; TRBD2 matches at 8 bases. V gave up 1 base and J gave up 5 bases; unmatched junction bases: 12. Germline CDR1 and CDR2: SGHTA and FQGTGA. The CDR3 sequence is 17 residues long. CDR3 sequence: CASSLMGLGNTGETQYF. CDR3 DNA: TGTGCCAGCAGCTTAATGGGACTAGGGAACACCGGGGAGACCCAGTACTTC. The full variable domain, rest sourced from reference TRBV7-3 and TRBJ2-5, is GAGVSQTPSNKVTEKGKYVELRCDPISGHTALYWYRQSLGQGPEFLIYFQGTGAADDSGLPNDRFFAVRPEGSVSTLKIQRTERGDSAVYLCASSLMGLGNTGETQYFGPGTRLLVL.

This clonotype was seen ten or more times. The gene calls are TRBV6-5 and TRBJ2-2, with unresolved D. V shed 11 bases and J shed 4 bases, with 8 bases lying between them. The CDR3 is 11 amino acids. In germline, CDR1 is MNHEY, CDR2 SVGAGI. CDR3 loop: CASRGTGELFF. The CDR3 DNA reads TGTGCCTCCCGAGGCACCGGGGAGCTGTTTTTT.

This clonotype was counted only a few times. V usage is TRBV19 and J usage is TRBJ2-7; 9 positions agree with TRBD1. Trimming at V came to 9 bases and at J to 4 bases, leaving 19 bases not matched to a gene. The CDR3 consists of 17 residues. Germline V gene data show CDR1 as LNHDA and CDR2 as SQIVND (reference sequence). As DNA, the CDR3 is TGTGCCAGCAGCCCAGGCCTCCTGGACAGGGGAACTTACGAGCAGTACTTC. Its protein product is CASSPGLLDRGTYEQYF.

This clonotype appeared many times. The CDR3: CASSLGGGLNTEAFF. The CDR3 nucleotides are TGTGCCAGCAGCTTAGGTGGGGGACTGAACACTGAAGCTTTCTTT. V is TRBV7-2 and J is TRBJ1-1, with D tentatively TRBD1 (5 bases). Germline assignment: CDR1 SGHTA and CDR2 FQGNSA. The CDR3 totals 15 residues. The V gene lost 1 base and the J gene lost 0 bases, with 9 bases spanning the gap.

This clonotype was observed many times. The V call is TRBV20-1, the J call TRBJ2-5; perhaps TRBD1 as D (5 bases). With 2 bases removed from V and 4 bases from J, the gap between germline ends came to 11 bases. The CDR3 runs 13 residues. The V gene's germline CDR1 is DFQATT and CDR2 SNEGSKA (reference sequence). The CDR3 bases are TGCAGTGCTAGATTCAGGGAACGAGAGACCCAGTACTTC. As protein: CSARFRERETQYF.

This clonotype showed up many times. This chain links TRBV12-3 or TRBV12-4 with TRBJ1-1; D gene ambiguous. This CDR3 comprises 14 residues. The V end was cut by 2 bases, the J end by 3 bases, with 10 bases between. CDR3 DNA: TGTGCCAGCAGTTTATTATGGGAGGACACTGAAGCTTTCTTT. Its protein product is CASSLLWEDTEAFF.

This clonotype was counted ten times or more. The chain employs TRBV3-1 and TRBJ1-1; unclear D gene. The CDR3 consists of 13 residues. The germline V gene encodes CDR1 LGHDT and CDR2 YNNKEL (reference sequence). Trimming removed 4 bases from V and 0 bases from J, with 6 bases in between. CDR3: CASSLSMNTEAFF. CDR3 sequence (DNA): TGTGCCAGCAGCCTTAGCATGAACACTGAAGCTTTCTTT.

The J gene is TRBJ2-7, the V gene TRBV29-1; no firm D call. The CDR3 sequence is 13 residues long. Germline CDR1 reads SQVTM; CDR2 reads ANQGSEA. V was trimmed by 3 bases and J by 0 bases, leaving 9 bases between them. The CDR3 region is CSVDAESSYEQYF. The CDR3, as DNA: TGCAGCGTTGATGCAGAAAGCTCCTACGAGCAGTACTTC.

There are many counts of this clonotype. This chain links TRBV12-3 or TRBV12-4 with TRBJ1-2; maybe TRBD1 (5 bases). V shed 4 bases and J shed 7 bases, with 13 bases lying between them. CDR3 length equals 13 residues. CDR3 bases: TGTGCCAGCAGTTCCTCCACGGGGGGTGGCTACACCTTC. This sequence encodes CASSSSTGGGYTF.

The CDR3 protein is CSAIPAWGRGQGVDQPQHF. In DNA form, the CDR3 reads TGCAGTGCTATTCCAGCTTGGGGACGAGGACAGGGGGTGGATCAGCCCCAGCATTTT. The rearrangement joins TRBV20-1 to TRBJ1-5, with TRBD1 identical over 10 bases. V gave up 4 bases and J gave up 5 bases; unmatched junction bases: 20. The CDR3 totals 19 residues. Germline V gene lookup returns CDR1 DFQATT and CDR2 SNEGSKA (reference sequence).

The chain uses TRBV6-6 and TRBJ2-7; D tentatively fits TRBD1 or TRBD2 (6 bases each). The germline V and J ends were trimmed by 6 bases and 6 bases, with 21 bases remaining between them. CDR3 length: 15 amino acids. The germline CDR1 and CDR2 sequences are MNHNY and SVGAGI (reference sequence). The CDR3, as DNA: TGTGCCAGCAGAACCGCCTTTGGGGGGCTCGGCGAGCAGTACTTC. As protein: CASRTAFGGLGEQYF.

This chain connects TRBV19 to TRBJ1-4; D is ambiguous. Germline values: CDR1 LNHDA, CDR2 SQIVND (reference sequence). CDR3 length equals 15 residues. Trimming removed 4 bases from V and 0 bases from J, with 9 bases in between. In nucleotides, the CDR3 is TGTGCCAGTAGTACCCGGGTTGCAACTAATGAAAAACTGTTTTTT. This sequence encodes CASSTRVATNEKLFF.

The CDR3 bases are TGCAGCTTAGTTGGGGGGGCGGGAGAGCAGTACTTC. As protein: CSLVGGAGEQYF. V is TRBV29-1 and J is TRBJ2-7; D might be TRBD2 (7 bases). The V end lost 8 bases, the J end lost 7 bases, and 18 bases lay between the germline ends. Germline lookup yields CDR1 SQVTM and CDR2 ANQGSEA. This CDR3 region has 12 residues.

The CDR3 DNA sequence: TGTGCCAGCAGCTTAGTAATGGGAAACGTCCTGACTTTC. It is translated as CASSLVMGNVLTF. The V call is TRBV7-8, the J call TRBJ2-6, with D hard to call. The CDR3 covers 13 residues. V lost 1 base to trimming and J lost 10 bases, with 8 bases between them. CDR1 and CDR2 (germline): SGHVS, FQNEAQ.

This clonotype was counted many times. The V and J genes are TRBV7-6 and TRBJ2-7, with 7 bases matching TRBD1. Germline CDR1 SGHVS, CDR2 FNYEAQ. Trimming removed 5 bases from V and 4 bases from J; junction bases left unmatched: 8. CDR3 length: 14 residues. The CDR3 region is CASSALDRRYEQYF. CDR3 bases: TGTGCCAGCAGCGCCTTGGACAGGAGGTACGAGCAGTACTTC.

This clonotype was seen more than once but under ten times. The V call is TRBV6-1, the J call TRBJ1-6; D uncertain. Trimming left V 4 bases short and J 4 bases short, with 5 bases between. From germline, CDR1 is MNHNS and CDR2 SASEGT. The CDR3 is 13 amino acids. The CDR3 loop reads CASSVIYNSPLHF. In DNA, the CDR3 is TGTGCCAGCAGTGTAATATATAATTCACCCCTCCACTTT.

In regard to this clonotype: One base away lies a much larger clone, so this may be a sequencing read error. V and J are TRBV20-1 and TRBJ2-7; D could derive from TRBD1 or TRBD2 (5 bases each). The germline V gene has CDR1 DFQATT and CDR2 SNEGSKA (reference sequence). There are 14 residues in the CDR3. The ends were cut back, 1 base at V and 3 bases at J, with 13 bases in the middle. CDR3 region: CSARGGGRVYEQYF. The DNA of the CDR3 is TGCAGTGCTAGAGGGGGCGGGCGAGTCTACGAGCAGTACTTC.

The sample holds one count of this clonotype. A much larger clone differs by one base, so this may be a read error. The rearrangement links TRBV29-1 to TRBJ2-3; perhaps D is TRBD1 or TRBD2 (6 bases each). The germline V gene has CDR1 SQVTM and CDR2 ANQGSEA. There are 14 residues in the CDR3. Trimming pared 4 bases from V and 1 base from J, leaving 12 bases between. The CDR3 loop is CSVGKEGGTDTQYF. For the CDR3, the DNA is TGCAGCGTTGGCAAGGAGGGGGGCACAGATACGCAGTATTTT.

A word on this clonotype: A much larger clone lies one base from this, so it may be a read error. The rearrangement joins TRBV5-1 to TRBJ2-7, with D perhaps TRBD1 (5 bases). The germline V gene encodes CDR1 SGHRS and CDR2 YFSETQ. The CDR3 sequence is 13 residues long. CDR3 amino acids: CANSLDNRYEQYF. The DNA for the CDR3 is TGCGCCAACAGCTTGGATAACAGGTACGAGCAGTACTTC.

This clonotype occurred a few times. The chain recombines TRBV7-9 with TRBJ1-2; D might be TRBD1 (5 bases). Germline CDR1 reads SEHNR; CDR2 reads FQNEAQ (reference sequence). CDR3 length equals 15 residues. V shed 3 bases and J shed 5 bases, with 16 bases lying between them. The CDR3 protein is CASSLTVADRYGYTF. Written as DNA, the CDR3 is TGTGCCAGCAGCTTGACAGTTGCTGATCGTTATGGCTACACCTTC.

This clonotype occurred a few times. Since a much larger clone is just one base distant, this may be a read error. The rearrangement links TRBV7-2 to TRBJ2-5; D call uncertain. This CDR3 has 13 residues. From germline, CDR1 is SGHTA and CDR2 FQGNSA. CDR3: CASSLESQETRYF. The CDR3 DNA reads TGTGCCAGCAGCTTAGAGTCCCAAGAGACCCGGTACTTC.

About this clonotype itself: This CDR3 is missing its conserved last phenylalanine or tryptophan, likely due to a read error. The limits of the CDR3 on the DNA are not certain, so only TCRdb's listed CDR3 is given. The chain couples TRBV9 to TRBJ2-5; the table's D call TRBD1 went unverified against the DNA. Germline loops: CDR1 SGDLS, CDR2 YYNGEE. The CDR3 totals 13 residues, both ends included. The CDR3 here is CASSLLGGGGSNT.